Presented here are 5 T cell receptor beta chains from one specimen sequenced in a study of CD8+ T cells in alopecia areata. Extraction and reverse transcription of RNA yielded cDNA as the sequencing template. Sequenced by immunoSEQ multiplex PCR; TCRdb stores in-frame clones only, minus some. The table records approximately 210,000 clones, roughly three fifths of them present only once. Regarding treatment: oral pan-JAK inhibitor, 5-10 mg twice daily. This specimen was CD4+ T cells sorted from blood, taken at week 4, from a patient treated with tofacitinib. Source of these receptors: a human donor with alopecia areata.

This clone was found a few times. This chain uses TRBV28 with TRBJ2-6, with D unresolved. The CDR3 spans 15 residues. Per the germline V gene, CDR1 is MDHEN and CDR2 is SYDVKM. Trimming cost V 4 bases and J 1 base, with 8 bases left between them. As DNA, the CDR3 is TGTGCCAGCAGTTCCCGGGTGTCTGGGGCCAACGTCCTGACTTTC. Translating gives CASSSRVSGANVLTF. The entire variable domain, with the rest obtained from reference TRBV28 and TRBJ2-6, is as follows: DVKVTQSSRYLVKRTGEKVFLECVQDMDHENMFWYRQDPGLGLRLIYFSYDVKMKEKGDIPEGYSVSREKKERFSLILESASTNQTSMYLCASSSRVSGANVLTFGAGSRLTVL.

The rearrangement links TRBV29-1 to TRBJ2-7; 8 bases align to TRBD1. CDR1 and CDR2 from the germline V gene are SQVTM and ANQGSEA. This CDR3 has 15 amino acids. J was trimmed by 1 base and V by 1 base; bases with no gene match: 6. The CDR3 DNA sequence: TGCAGCGTTGAAGTCCCGGGACAGGTATCCTACGAGCAGTACTTC. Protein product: CSVEVPGQVSYEQYF.

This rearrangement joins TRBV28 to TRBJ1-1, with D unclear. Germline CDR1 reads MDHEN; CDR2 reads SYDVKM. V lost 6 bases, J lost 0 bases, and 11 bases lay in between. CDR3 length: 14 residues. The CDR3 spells CASSWIYMNTEAFF. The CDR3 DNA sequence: TGTGCCAGCAGCTGGATATACATGAACACTGAAGCTTTCTTT.

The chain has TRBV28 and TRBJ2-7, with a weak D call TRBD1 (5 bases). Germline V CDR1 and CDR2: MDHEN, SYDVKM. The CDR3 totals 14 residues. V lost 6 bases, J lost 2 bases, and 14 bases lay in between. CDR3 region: CASSHSTDPYEQYF. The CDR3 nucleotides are TGTGCCAGCAGCCATTCGACAGATCCCTACGAGCAGTACTTC.

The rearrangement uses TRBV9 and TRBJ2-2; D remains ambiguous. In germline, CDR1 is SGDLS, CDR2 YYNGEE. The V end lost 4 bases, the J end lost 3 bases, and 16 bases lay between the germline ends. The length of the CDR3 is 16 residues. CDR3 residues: CASSRRQGPYTGELFF. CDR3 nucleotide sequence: TGTGCCAGCAGCAGACGACAAGGACCTTACACCGGGGAGCTGTTTTTT.